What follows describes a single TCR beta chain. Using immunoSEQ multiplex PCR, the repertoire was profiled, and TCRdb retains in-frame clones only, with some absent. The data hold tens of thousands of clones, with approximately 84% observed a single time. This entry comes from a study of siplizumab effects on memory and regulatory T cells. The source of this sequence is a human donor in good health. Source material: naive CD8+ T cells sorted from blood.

The CDR3 loop reads CASGQGTYEQYF. The DNA for the CDR3 is TGTGCCAGCGGACAGGGAACCTACGAGCAGTACTTC. This sequence joins TRBV6-5 and TRBJ2-7; 8 bases agree with TRBD1. The germline V gene has CDR1 MNHEY and CDR2 SVGAGI. The V and J ends lost 8 bases and 2 bases, in that order; junction bases with no gene match: 2. This CDR3 is 12 amino acids long.